Here is one T cell receptor beta chain with its context. Its antigen is not identified. This sample was taken from a study of tumor-infiltrating lymphocytes in glioblastoma multiforme. Whole-study findings and limits: The T cells in this sample were not sorted into functional subsets.

Germline CDR1 reads SGHVS; CDR2 reads FQNEAQ. With 11 bases removed from V and 2 bases from J, the gap between germline ends came to 16 bases. This CDR3 has 14 residues. TCRB libraries came from RNA via three nested multiplex PCR rounds. No unique molecular identifiers were described for these TCRB libraries. TCRdb independently ran MiXCR on the multiplex PCR reads; one entry per CDR3 protein. The sample has 10,000 or so distinct CDR3 sequences, roughly 70% seen once. Sequencing input: brain tumor tissue. The TCR was taken from a male donor with glioblastoma. This chain joins TRBV7-8 and TRBJ1-5; maybe TRBD1 (5 bases). The CDR3 coding sequence is TGTGCCCGCGGCAGTGGGGGGGGCAATCAGCCCCAGCATTTT. This sequence encodes CARGSGGGNQPQHF.